The clone carrying this T cell receptor (beta chain) was seen just once. The antigen is undetermined. The CDR3 extends over 17 amino acids. J was trimmed by 3 bases and V by 7 bases; bases with no gene match: 13. Per the germline V gene, CDR1 is SGHNT and CDR2 is YENEEA. Here immunoSEQ multiplex PCR was the method, and the copy in TCRdb shows in-frame clones only, minus some. Of fewer than 20,000 clones listed, 75% to 90% were seen once; the top ten hold 10%. This sample stems from a study of lymphopenia after photon versus proton radiotherapy. Study-wide findings and caveats: In patients who died, overall survival fell as post-nadir TCR diversity dropped more. After lymphocyte nadir, photon-treated repertoires showed oligoclonal expansion, especially CD8+ Temra. Proton therapy kept repertoires fairly stable, unlike photons, which gained effector/memory cells.

The chain is built from TRBV11-3 and TRBJ2-5, with 11 bases identical to TRBD1. The clonotype was recovered from a man between 65 and 85 years old with pancreatic cancer. The source was peripheral blood, collected from a patient treated with proton-based radiotherapy. CDR3 sequence reads: CASTRADWDRGEETQYF. CDR3 coding DNA: TGTGCCAGCACACGCGCCGACTGGGACAGGGGGGAAGAGACCCAGTACTTC.